What follows is one T cell receptor beta chain and its context. This record comes from a study of cytomegalovirus exposure and HLA in healthy donors. Study-wide background: A subsequent analysis stated that the roughly 130 validation repertoires were run on the same platform as the roughly 670 first-cohort repertoires.

With 6 bases removed from V and 6 bases from J, the gap between germline ends came to 11 bases. Germline loops: CDR1 SNHLY, CDR2 FYNNEI. The CDR3 spans 12 residues. Only in-frame clones appear in the TCRdb table, and some are missing; sequencing was by immunoSEQ multiplex PCR. The sample lists under 250,000 clones, more than 75% seen once, with about 11% in the top ten. These donors were members of the approximately 110-subject validation cohort, a group separate from the roughly 670-subject first cohort. The source material was PBMCs. This clonotype was obtained from a man aged 18 to 30 in good health and CMV-seropositive. J is TRBJ1-1 and V is TRBV2, with no clear D. The CDR3 here is CASSSGLSEAFF. CDR3 coding DNA: TGTGCCAGCAGCTCGGGGTTATCTGAAGCTTTCTTT. The full variable domain, completed using reference TRBV2 and TRBJ1-1, is EPEVTQTPSHQVTQMGQEVILRCVPISNHLYFYWYRQILGQKVEFLVSFYNNEISEKSEIFDDQFSVERPDGSNFTLKIRSTKLEDSAMYFCASSSGLSEAFFGQGTRLTVV.